The sample holds one count of the clone carrying this TCR beta chain. This sample is part of a study of blood T cell repertoires in COVID-19. Study summary: The study drew acute and convalescent COVID-19 samples from the United States, Italy and Spain.

The CDR3 sequence is 15 residues long. The trim removed 2 bases at V and 6 bases at J, leaving 3 bases unmatched. Germline V gene lookup returns CDR1 MNHEY and CDR2 SMNVEV (reference sequence). Authors' data handling: How many nucleated cells were present was estimated from reference gene primer amplification. Sequenced by immunoSEQ multiplex PCR; TCRdb stores in-frame clones only, minus some. The V and J calls and clone size were taken over from that table, and D and trimming were inferred from the DNA. Of about 150,000 clones listed, over 70% are singletons. Sequenced sample: peripheral blood. The TCR comes from a man older than 75 with acute or convalescent COVID-19. The genes are TRBV27 and TRBJ2-1, with 11 positions matching TRBD2. The CDR3 DNA follows: TGTGCCAGCAGTTTAGGGACTAGCGGAAGCAATGAGCAGTTCTTC. Translation gives CASSLGTSGSNEQFF.